This T cell receptor (beta chain) was retrieved from a study of blood T cell repertoires in COVID-19 (dated by TCRdb to about 2020). Looking at the study overall: The collaborator samples originated in the United States, Italy and Spain and spanned the acute and convalescent phases of COVID-19. The material from the prospective study consisted of cDNA or gDNA derived from T cells, B-cell-depleted T cells, or PBMCs. Subjects who had been exposed to COVID-19, were actively infected with it, or had recovered from it provided the deeply sampled blood TCRbeta repertoires that made up the dataset. A freely available public database, intended as a resource for researchers studying the immune response to SARS-CoV-2, is where the repertoires were released. The samples were drawn from the first 160 participants of the ongoing ImmuneRACE study and from some 1,300 subjects provided by 6 global collaborators. Sample metadata almost always included a de-identified subject ID, COVID-19 status, age in years and sex. Where available, HLA class I and class II types were obtained from metadata supplied by the sample provider rather than from assay-based typing. The paper's findings and limits, for the study overall: Clinical and demographic metadata were provided uncurated, with the amount varying by source and participant.

Whole blood was collected in K2EDTA tubes by collaborating institutions according to the institutions' own protocols. For TCRbeta analysis, collaborators shipped samples as frozen whole blood, isolated PBMCs, or DNA extracted from either of those sample types. About this clone itself: What this receptor recognizes is not known. No much larger clone is present one base from it, and per-base qualities are unavailable.

The junction carries 16 bases between V and J, which are trimmed by 5 bases and 2 bases respectively. As encoded in the germline V gene, CDR1 is SGHVS while CDR2 is FQNEAQ. The CDR3 numbers 15 residues from cysteine through phenylalanine. Just the 45-base CDR3 DNA is kept, in frame starting at base 1. TCRbeta CDR3 regions were amplified from genomic DNA using the immunoSEQ Assay, a bias-controlled multiplex PCR. Concerning the study's data processing: Nucleated cell counts per sample were estimated from amplification of reference gene primers within the assay. To quantify the absolute abundance of each unique TCRbeta CDR3 rearrangement, sequence reads were collapsed and filtered. For each sample, productive Simpson clonality was calculated as the square root of Simpson's diversity index across productive rearrangements. Sourced from immuneACCESS, this table was stored by TCRdb with only in-frame sequences that have V and J called. A share of the clones is absent; for the studies checked, an unresolved V gene accounts for under half, and the remainder has no known explanation. The D gene and trimming were derived from the DNA, and the V and J assignments and clone size from that table. This sample holds 90,000 to 150,000 clones; 60% to 85% were observed only once. The top ten hold 5% to 7.5% of the sample.

This clonotype was sampled from a man in his sixties or seventies with acute or convalescent COVID-19. The source material was peripheral blood. The chain is made from TRBV7-8 and TRBJ2-7; the D region possibly corresponds to TRBD1 (6 bases align). The DNA sequence is as follows: TGTGCCAGCAGCATATACAGGGTGGGGCCCTACGAGCAGTACTTC. This is translated as CASSIYRVGPYEQYF.